Described below is a single TCR beta chain sequence and its context. Its target is unknown. The sample belongs to a study of CD8 T cells in ankylosing spondylitis. TCRdb redid the calling of the 5' RACE reads with MiXCR, one entry per CDR3 protein. The table has some 150,000 distinct CDR3 sequences, about 42% seen once. Study observations and caveats: One TCR beta motif, made up of eight or nine highly homologous variants, appeared characteristic of ankylosing spondylitis blood.

Between the trimmed V and J ends, which lost 3 bases and 6 bases, there was a span of 22 bases. CDR1 and CDR2 (germline): LGHNT, FRNRAP. The CDR3 has 17 residues. The sequence came from a male donor with ankylosing spondylitis. What was sequenced was synovial fluid, either unsorted or a sorted T cell fraction (not recorded which). The chain uses TRBV12-5 and TRBJ2-3, with TRBD1 as a possible D gene (6 bases). CDR3 coding DNA: TGTGCTAGTGGTTTACCAAACAGGGTTCTCCCGGGGGATACGCAGTATTTT. It codes for CASGLPNRVLPGDTQYF. The full variable domain, completed using reference TRBV12-5 and TRBJ2-3, is DARVTQTPRHKVTEMGQEVTMRCQPILGHNTVFWYRQTMMQGLELLAYFRNRAPLDDSGMPKDRFSAEMPDATLATLKIQPSEPRDSAVYFCASGLPNRVLPGDTQYFGPGTRLTVL.